A selection of T cell receptor beta chains follows, all from one sample in a study of blood T cells in healthy people across ages. MiXCR, applied by TCRdb to the 5' RACE reads, yields one record per CDR3 protein. The sample has around 670,000 distinct CDR3 sequences; roughly 30% are singletons. The sequencing input was blood. The receptors were sampled from an elderly woman in good health. Each CDR3 is given with its conserved first and last residue. The D gene is left open where the match is weak. A clone size is listed for some rows: how often the clone was seen (once, few, many), or a class if it is expanded.

d_call,clone_size,cdr3_length,j_call,v_call,cdr3_nt,cdr3_aa
-,few,15,TRBJ2-3,TRBV20-1,TGCAGTGCTTGTCTACTAGCTACCAGCACAGATACGCAGTATTTT,CSACLLATSTDTQYF
-,many,12,TRBJ1-5,TRBV6-6,TGTGCCAGCAGGAATAGCAATCAGCCCCAGCATTTT,CASRNSNQPQHF
-,few,16,TRBJ2-1,TRBV5-1,TGCGCCAGCAGCTTGGGAGGGACTGATGCCTACAATGAGCAGTTCTTC,CASSLGGTDAYNEQFF
-,many,13,TRBJ1-6,TRBV29-1,TGCAGTGGGATGCGGTCCTATAATTCACCCCTCCACTTT,CSGMRSYNSPLHF
TRBD2,few,17,TRBJ2-1,TRBV28,TGTGCCAGCAGTTTCCTCAACCTAGCGGGAGGTTACAATGAGCAGTTCTTC,CASSFLNLAGGYNEQFF
-,many,14,TRBJ2-5,TRBV2,TGTGCCAGCAGGCACCTGGGCCTCCGCGAGACCCAGTACTTC,CASRHLGLRETQYF
-,many,14,TRBJ1-5,TRBV12-3/TRBV12-4,TGTGCCAGCACCCTTCGGGGGGGCAATCAGCCCCAGCATTTT,CASTLRGGNQPQHF
-,few,15,TRBJ2-2,TRBV6-1,TGTGCCAGCAGTGAAGTTCAGGGGCACACCGGGGAGCTGTTTTTT,CASSEVQGHTGELFF
TRBD2,-,16,TRBJ2-1,TRBV7-9,TGTGCCAGCAGCTTAGAGAAGCGGGAGGGCCGCAATGAGCAGTTCTTC,CASSLEKREGRNEQFF
TRBD1,many,15,TRBJ1-1,TRBV5-1,TGCGCCAGCAGCTTGCGTCAGGGGGTTAACGCTGAAGCTTTCTTT,CASSLRQGVNAEAFF